Sequencing of this T cell receptor (beta chain) was carried out in a study of a mutant IDH1 vaccine in newly diagnosed glioma. V shed 0 bases, J shed 0 bases, and the junction held 5 bases outside the gene matches. The germline V gene has CDR1 MNHEY and CDR2 SMNVEV (reference sequence). CDR3 size: 17 residues. This clone showed up just once. Its antigen is still unknown. Time point in this sample: week 47, end of study. The investigators gave 300 ug of mutant IDH1 20-mer peptide in each vaccine dose, together with topical imiquimod. Sequencing was performed with immunoSEQ multiplex PCR; in TCRdb, only in-frame clones are kept and a portion is missing. The data show approximately 21,000 clones, with almost 85% seen just once and around 2.8% held by the top ten.

The chain employs TRBV27 and TRBJ2-3; 8 nucleotides line up with TRBD2. The sample here was PBMCs, taken from a glioma patient whose treatment included an IDH1 peptide vaccine. The TCR originated in a man aged 40-49 years with glioma. The CDR3 is CASSLSMASGSTDTQYF. The DNA for the CDR3 is TGTGCCAGCAGTTTATCGATGGCTAGCGGGAGCACAGATACGCAGTATTTT.